The present entry profiles one T cell receptor (beta chain) with its context. Its specific antigen is unknown. Per-base qualities were not stored, and no clone one base away is much larger. The sample is drawn from a study of Graves' ophthalmopathy and Graves' hyperthyroidism (dated by TCRdb to 2017 to 2018). A note on the overall study: Peripheral blood was collected at initial diagnosis, prior to any treatment. In total, over 130 blood samples were TCR-sequenced: approximately 42 ophthalmopathy, roughly 80 hyperthyroidism and approximately 17 hyperthyroidism-to-ophthalmopathy patients. Following sample collection, hyperthyroidism patients were given methimazole at a starting dose of 30 mg daily, and ophthalmopathy patients were given high-dose intravenous methylprednisolone. T-cell repertoires of thyroid tissue and blood were compared in several hyperthyroidism patients. An independent validation cohort was composed of roughly 18 hyperthyroidism patients and about 16 patients who later progressed from hyperthyroidism to ophthalmopathy. To explore V-J signatures that separate ophthalmopathy from hyperthyroidism, a discovery set of about 96 patients was enrolled, consisting of roughly 45 with ophthalmopathy and under 65 with stable hyperthyroidism. The study used signatures of the TCR beta repertoire to tell Graves' ophthalmopathy apart from Graves' hyperthyroidism and to predict which patients would progress to ophthalmopathy. General findings and caveats noted by the study authors: Most expanded thyroid clonotypes with a frequency above 0.001 also appeared in blood, which suggests that blood repertoires may reflect the immune response in the thyroid. Sample size was not statistically predetermined, and group allocation was not concealed from the investigators. In cross-validation, the 13-signature model distinguished ophthalmopathy from stable hyperthyroidism with approximately 90% sensitivity and about 84% specificity, and in the test set the corresponding values were approximately 80% and 75%. In validation, the model predicted ophthalmopathy progression with 55% to 71% sensitivity and 72% to 80% specificity; fewer than 15 predicted patients were CT-confirmed with GO in a median of around 6 months.

The CDR3 runs 13 amino acids, cysteine and phenylalanine included. The CDR3 DNA has 39 bases and is translated from base 1. V loses 2 bases of germline sequence and J loses 5 bases, and the interval between the two ends is 10 bases. The CDR1 and CDR2 encoded by the germline V gene (reference sequence) are SGHKS and YYEKEE. For repertoire sequencing, TCR beta CDR3 regions were amplified from RNA transcripts. The first round of RT-PCR was done with HTBI primers and the Qiagen OneStep RT-PCR kit, and was followed by a second round of multiplex PCR, then size selection and purification. The libraries underwent paired-end sequencing with 100 bp reads on an Illumina HiSeq2000. As for the authors' bioinformatics: SOAPnuke was used for read processing, and reads with adapters, uncalled bases, a mean Phred below 15, or no exact constant-primer or identifier match were discarded. COPE v1.2.5 was used to merge the high-quality paired reads. Unique nucleotide sequences were defined as clonotypes and aligned to IMGT TRB V, D and J references using MiTCR v1.1. The analysis was limited to V-J combinations with a frequency above 0.0001, which together covered just over 98% of the repertoires. For each V-J combination, a TCR clonal expansion and chaos score was defined as the ratio of F50 clonal expansion to chaos observed in the TCRdist matrix. Features were reduced by Welch's t-statistics and random forest to some 13 V-J combinations, which fed a naive Bayes classifier. The similarity between thyroid and blood repertoires was quantified using the Morisita-Horn index. In TCRdb, the public reads were trimmed at Q25 with fastp and aligned with MiXCR, with productive beta chains retained. CDR3 protein sequences are deduplicated, and each keeps its most common genes and DNA. TCRdb's processing, not the study's, gives the V and J calls here. The sample table shows some 750,000 distinct CDR3 sequences, and around 40% are seen once. 40% to 55% of the sample is held by the ten biggest clonotypes.

Ophthalmopathy patients had moderately to severely active disease, Clinical Activity Score of at least 3, NOSPECS grade of at least 4, and disease duration under 3 months. Patients were excluded if they had other autoimmune diseases, uncontrolled infections, pregnancy or lactation. Diagnosis relied on clinical symptoms, serum thyroxine, TRAb, thyroid ultrasound and orbital computed tomography. Using Ficoll-Paque density gradient centrifugation, PBMCs were isolated from 9.5 to 10 ml of fresh peripheral blood. Trizol reagent was used to extract the total RNA, and its quality was then checked on an Agilent 2100 Bioanalyzer.

The sequenced sample consisted of peripheral blood. The source of this sequence is an adult man with Graves' ophthalmopathy. This chain joins TRBV5-5 to TRBJ2-5; the D gene remains uncertain. The CDR3 protein sequence reads: CASSFTPPETQYF. The sequence in DNA is TGTGCCAGCAGCTTTACTCCTCCGGAGACCCAGTACTTC.